The rows below give T cell receptor beta chains drawn from one sample of a study of blood T cell repertoires in COVID-19. The repertoire was sequenced with immunoSEQ multiplex PCR; TCRdb's copy has only in-frame clones and lacks some. The sample holds roughly 200,000 clones, 84% seen once. Sequencing input: PBMCs or T cells enriched from blood (not recorded which). The receptors here all came from a woman aged 25 to 45 who had been exposed to COVID-19. Each CDR3 is given with its conserved first and last residue. The D gene is left open where the match is weak. Clone size is given for some rows only: seen once, a few or many times, or a class if the clone is expanded.

clone size: .
D gene: TRBD1
V gene: TRBV5-1
J gene: TRBJ1-2
CDR3 protein: CASSEMDREVGYTF
CDR3 DNA: TGCGCCAGCAGCGAAATGGACAGGGAGGTCGGCTACACCTTC

clone size: .
D gene: .
V gene: TRBV7-9
J gene: TRBJ1-2
CDR3 protein: CASSSSTVYGYTF
CDR3 DNA: TGTGCCAGCAGCTCCTCGACAGTCTATGGCTACACCTTC

clone size: .
D gene: TRBD1
V gene: TRBV4-3
J gene: TRBJ1-2
CDR3 protein: CASSQEQGVYGYTF
CDR3 DNA: TGCGCCAGCAGCCAAGAACAGGGGGTATATGGCTACACCTTC

clone size: .
D gene: .
V gene: TRBV7-2
J gene: TRBJ1-2
CDR3 protein: CASSLESAGVGSYTF
CDR3 DNA: TGTGCCAGCAGCTTAGAGTCTGCGGGCGTGGGAAGCTACACCTTC

clone size: .
D gene: .
V gene: TRBV6-1
J gene: TRBJ2-7
CDR3 protein: CASSETGGPYEQYF
CDR3 DNA: TGTGCCAGCAGTGAAACTGGGGGCCCCTACGAGCAGTACTTC

clone size: .
D gene: TRBD2
V gene: TRBV4-3
J gene: TRBJ2-3
CDR3 protein: CASSQDAGGNTDTQYF
CDR3 DNA: TGCGCCAGCAGCCAAGATGCGGGGGGAAACACAGATACGCAGTATTTT

clone size: few
D gene: .
V gene: TRBV9
J gene: TRBJ1-2
CDR3 protein: CASSVAGFNYGYTF
CDR3 DNA: TGTGCCAGCAGCGTAGCCGGGTTTAACTATGGCTACACCTTC

clone size: few
D gene: .
V gene: TRBV7-9
J gene: TRBJ1-2
CDR3 protein: CASSYRGSAGYTF
CDR3 DNA: TGTGCCAGCAGCTACAGAGGGTCCGCTGGCTACACCTTC

clone size: .
D gene: .
V gene: TRBV11-3
J gene: TRBJ2-7
CDR3 protein: CASRTGVNLSYEQYF
CDR3 DNA: TGTGCCAGCAGAACAGGCGTAAACCTTTCCTACGAGCAGTACTTC

clone size: .
D gene: TRBD1
V gene: TRBV7-2
J gene: TRBJ2-7
CDR3 protein: CASSPLGQSLYEQCF
CDR3 DNA: TGTGCCAGCAGCCCACTGGGACAGTCCCTCTACGAGCAGTGCTTC

clone size: .
D gene: TRBD1
V gene: TRBV18
J gene: TRBJ1-2
CDR3 protein: CASSPETGNVEGYTF
CDR3 DNA: TGTGCCAGCTCACCAGAGACAGGGAATGTGGAGGGCTACACCTTC

clone size: few
D gene: TRBD1
V gene: TRBV18
J gene: TRBJ1-3
CDR3 protein: CASSPGQRNTIYF
CDR3 DNA: TGTGCCAGCTCACCGGGACAGAGAAACACCATATATTTT

clone size: once
D gene: .
V gene: TRBV27
J gene: TRBJ1-2
CDR3 protein: CASSFGPNYGYTF
CDR3 DNA: TGTGCCAGCAGTTTTGGGCCGAACTATGGCTACACCTTC

clone size: .
D gene: .
V gene: TRBV6-2/TRBV6-3
J gene: TRBJ1-2
CDR3 protein: CASSSTSRTAGGYTF
CDR3 DNA: TGTGCCAGCAGTTCAACTAGCCGGACGGCGGGGGGCTACACCTTC

clone size: .
D gene: .
V gene: TRBV3-1/TRBV3-2
J gene: TRBJ1-1
CDR3 protein: CASSQGGGSPEAFF
CDR3 DNA: TGTGCCAGCAGCCAGGGAGGGGGTTCCCCTGAAGCTTTCTTT

clone size: .
D gene: .
V gene: TRBV3-1/TRBV3-2
J gene: TRBJ1-2
CDR3 protein: CASSLSGFRNYGYTF
CDR3 DNA: TGTGCCAGCAGCCTAAGTGGTTTCAGGAACTATGGCTACACCTTC

clone size: .
D gene: .
V gene: TRBV27
J gene: TRBJ1-2
CDR3 protein: CASSLGSGRRGLGYTF
CDR3 DNA: TGTGCCAGCAGTTTAGGCAGCGGACGAAGGGGACTTGGCTACACCTTC

clone size: .
D gene: .
V gene: TRBV9
J gene: TRBJ1-2
CDR3 protein: CASSVGSAGYGYTF
CDR3 DNA: TGTGCCAGCAGCGTAGGTTCGGCAGGTTATGGCTACACCTTC

clone size: .
D gene: .
V gene: TRBV3-1/TRBV3-2
J gene: TRBJ1-3
CDR3 protein: CASSPVAGRNTIYF
CDR3 DNA: TGTGCCAGCAGCCCCGTGGCAGGTAGAAACACCATATATTTT

clone size: .
D gene: TRBD2
V gene: TRBV7-3
J gene: TRBJ2-5
CDR3 protein: CASSPSGGVGQETQYF
CDR3 DNA: TGTGCCAGCAGCCCAAGCGGGGGGGTCGGCCAAGAGACCCAGTACTTC

clone size: .
D gene: TRBD1
V gene: TRBV15
J gene: TRBJ1-6
CDR3 protein: CATSLRQGAGSPLHF
CDR3 DNA: TGTGCCACCAGCCTCCGACAGGGGGCTGGTTCACCCCTCCACTTT

clone size: .
D gene: TRBD1
V gene: TRBV6-5
J gene: TRBJ1-2
CDR3 protein: CASLTGANYGYTF
CDR3 DNA: TGTGCCAGTTTGACAGGGGCGAACTATGGCTACACCTTC

clone size: .
D gene: .
V gene: TRBV4-1
J gene: TRBJ1-2
CDR3 protein: CASSQGAQGYGYTF
CDR3 DNA: TGCGCCAGCAGCCAAGGGGCCCAGGGGTATGGCTACACCTTC

clone size: .
D gene: .
V gene: TRBV19
J gene: TRBJ2-7
CDR3 protein: CASSIRWASAHEQYF
CDR3 DNA: TGTGCCAGTAGTATTCGGTGGGCCTCGGCCCACGAGCAGTACTTC

clone size: .
D gene: TRBD2
V gene: TRBV27
J gene: TRBJ2-7
CDR3 protein: CASSPLAGLPYEQYF
CDR3 DNA: TGTGCCAGCAGTCCACTAGCGGGTTTACCCTACGAGCAGTACTTC

clone size: .
D gene: .
V gene: TRBV20-1
J gene: TRBJ1-6
CDR3 protein: CSASRGNKGVGNSPLHF
CDR3 DNA: TGCAGTGCTAGTAGGGGTAACAAGGGCGTGGGGAATTCACCCCTCCACTTT

clone size: .
D gene: .
V gene: TRBV27
J gene: TRBJ1-2
CDR3 protein: CASSPGTKYGYTF
CDR3 DNA: TGTGCCAGCAGTCCAGGGACAAAGTATGGCTACACCTTC

clone size: once
D gene: TRBD1
V gene: TRBV27
J gene: TRBJ1-6
CDR3 protein: CASSSGGDSSGVNSPLHF
CDR3 DNA: TGTGCCAGCAGTTCAGGGGGAGACAGTTCGGGGGTTAATTCACCCCTCCACTTT

clone size: .
D gene: TRBD1
V gene: TRBV7-2
J gene: TRBJ2-7
CDR3 protein: CASSLVVQGGYEQYF
CDR3 DNA: TGTGCCAGCAGCTTAGTCGTACAGGGGGGCTACGAGCAGTACTTC

clone size: .
D gene: .
V gene: TRBV6-6
J gene: TRBJ2-7
CDR3 protein: CASSYSSYEQYF
CDR3 DNA: TGTGCCAGCAGTTACTCCTCTTACGAGCAGTACTTC

clone size: few
D gene: .
V gene: TRBV4-1
J gene: TRBJ1-5
CDR3 protein: CASSEGGNQPQHF
CDR3 DNA: TGCGCCAGCAGCGAGGGGGGGAATCAGCCCCAGCATTTT

clone size: .
D gene: .
V gene: TRBV7-5
J gene: TRBJ1-1
CDR3 protein: CARSTQGARDTEAFF
CDR3 DNA: TGTGCCAGAAGCACTCAGGGGGCGCGGGACACTGAAGCTTTCTTT

clone size: .
D gene: .
V gene: TRBV25-1
J gene: TRBJ2-7
CDR3 protein: CASSEFGRSSYEQYF
CDR3 DNA: TGTGCCAGCAGTGAATTTGGTAGGAGCTCCTACGAGCAGTACTTC

clone size: .
D gene: TRBD1
V gene: TRBV27
J gene: TRBJ1-5
CDR3 protein: CASSPIQGAYQPQHF
CDR3 DNA: TGTGCCAGCAGCCCTATACAGGGGGCCTATCAGCCCCAGCATTTT

clone size: .
D gene: TRBD1
V gene: TRBV27
J gene: TRBJ1-5
CDR3 protein: CASRSTGYNQPQHF
CDR3 DNA: TGTGCCAGCAGATCGACAGGGTACAATCAGCCCCAGCATTTT

clone size: .
D gene: .
V gene: TRBV5-1
J gene: TRBJ2-7
CDR3 protein: CASSRGTAAVEQYF
CDR3 DNA: TGCGCCAGCAGCCGGGGGACAGCGGCGGTCGAGCAGTACTTC

clone size: .
D gene: .
V gene: TRBV28
J gene: TRBJ1-1
CDR3 protein: CASSSFTEAFF
CDR3 DNA: TGTGCCAGCAGTTCTTTCACTGAAGCTTTCTTT

clone size: .
D gene: TRBD1
V gene: TRBV7-9
J gene: TRBJ1-2
CDR3 protein: CASSTRDRGLYGYTF
CDR3 DNA: TGTGCCAGCAGCACCCGGGACAGGGGACTCTATGGCTACACCTTC

clone size: .
D gene: .
V gene: TRBV4-1
J gene: TRBJ1-3
CDR3 protein: CASSRDGGNTIYF
CDR3 DNA: TGCGCCAGCAGCCGAGACGGTGGAAACACCATATATTTT

clone size: .
D gene: .
V gene: TRBV10-2
J gene: TRBJ1-3
CDR3 protein: CASRTDSSGNTIYF
CDR3 DNA: TGCGCCAGCAGGACGGACAGTTCTGGAAACACCATATATTTT

clone size: .
D gene: TRBD1
V gene: TRBV18
J gene: TRBJ1-2
CDR3 protein: CASSSRDRGPLYGYTF
CDR3 DNA: TGTGCCAGCTCAAGCCGGGACAGGGGTCCTCTGTATGGCTACACCTTC

clone size: once
D gene: .
V gene: TRBV10-1
J gene: TRBJ2-3
CDR3 protein: CASSDRQGGRPYQKTDTQYF
CDR3 DNA: TGCGCCAGCAGTGATCGACAGGGAGGTAGACCTTACCAGAAGACAGATACGCAGTATTTT

clone size: .
D gene: TRBD1
V gene: TRBV7-2
J gene: TRBJ1-5
CDR3 protein: CASSLREGAQPQHF
CDR3 DNA: TGTGCCAGCAGCTTGAGAGAGGGGGCCCAGCCCCAGCATTTT

clone size: .
D gene: .
V gene: TRBV6-5
J gene: TRBJ1-1
CDR3 protein: CASTRDMWNTEAFF
CDR3 DNA: TGTGCCAGCACCCGGGACATGTGGAACACTGAAGCTTTCTTT

clone size: .
D gene: TRBD1
V gene: TRBV6-2/TRBV6-3
J gene: TRBJ1-4
CDR3 protein: CASSYTSGGADEKLFF
CDR3 DNA: TGTGCCAGCAGTTATACGTCAGGGGGCGCCGATGAAAAACTGTTTTTT

clone size: .
D gene: TRBD1
V gene: TRBV19
J gene: TRBJ2-1
CDR3 protein: CASSRDRFYNEQFF
CDR3 DNA: TGTGCCAGTAGCCGGGACAGGTTCTACAATGAGCAGTTCTTC

clone size: .
D gene: .
V gene: TRBV27
J gene: TRBJ1-5
CDR3 protein: CASSDTGYSNQPQHF
CDR3 DNA: TGTGCCAGCAGTGATACAGGATATAGCAATCAGCCCCAGCATTTT

clone size: .
D gene: TRBD1
V gene: TRBV4-1
J gene: TRBJ1-5
CDR3 protein: CASSQGYRGAPNQPQHF
CDR3 DNA: TGCGCCAGCAGCCAAGGTTACAGGGGGGCACCTAATCAGCCCCAGCATTTT

clone size: .
D gene: .
V gene: TRBV18
J gene: TRBJ1-1
CDR3 protein: CASSPQGRTEAFF
CDR3 DNA: TGTGCCAGCTCACCGCAAGGGAGGACTGAAGCTTTCTTT

clone size: .
D gene: .
V gene: TRBV27
J gene: TRBJ2-2
CDR3 protein: CASRTGKYTGELFF
CDR3 DNA: TGTGCCAGCCGGACTGGAAAGTACACCGGGGAGCTGTTTTTT

clone size: .
D gene: TRBD1
V gene: TRBV19
J gene: TRBJ1-5
CDR3 protein: CASNRGEGNQPQHF
CDR3 DNA: TGTGCCAGTAACAGGGGAGAAGGCAATCAGCCCCAGCATTTT

clone size: .
D gene: .
V gene: TRBV5-6
J gene: TRBJ2-7
CDR3 protein: CASSPGLNYEQYF
CDR3 DNA: TGTGCCAGCAGCCCGGGATTAAACTACGAGCAGTACTTC